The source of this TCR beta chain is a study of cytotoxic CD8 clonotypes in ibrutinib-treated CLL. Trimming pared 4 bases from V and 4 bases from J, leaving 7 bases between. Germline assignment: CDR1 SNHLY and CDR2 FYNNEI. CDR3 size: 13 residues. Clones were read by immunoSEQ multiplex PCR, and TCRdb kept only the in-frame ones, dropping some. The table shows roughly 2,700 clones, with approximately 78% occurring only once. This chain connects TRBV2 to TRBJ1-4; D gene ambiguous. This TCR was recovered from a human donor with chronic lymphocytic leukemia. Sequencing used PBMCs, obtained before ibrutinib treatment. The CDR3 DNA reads TGTGCCAGCAGTGCCGGTCTTAATGAAAAACTGTTTTTT. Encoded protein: CASSAGLNEKLFF.